These 2 T cell receptor beta chains came from one sample sequenced in a study of immune cell composition in non-small cell lung cancer. TCRdb's copy holds only in-frame clones and misses some; the assay was immunoSEQ multiplex PCR. The sample includes some 4,600 clones, approximately 75% of them seen just once. Normal lung was taken at the farthest possible site, at least 3 cm from tumour. Sequenced input: non-adjacent lung tissue. These receptors were collected from a human donor with non-small cell lung cancer.

Regarding this clone: Distinct nucleotide sequences in the sample also encode this CDR3. This sequence joins TRBV5-1 and TRBJ2-3, with 7 bases aligning to TRBD1. The germline gives CDR1 SGHRS, CDR2 YFSETQ. The V gene end was trimmed by 0 bases and the J gene end by 2 bases; junction bases not matched to a gene: 6. The CDR3 loop spans 16 amino acids. The chain's CDR3 is CASSLVGTDHTDTQYF. The CDR3 DNA reads TGCGCCAGCAGCTTGGTGGGGACAGACCACACAGATACGCAGTATTTT.

This chain links TRBV5-1 with TRBJ2-7; 7 bases are a match to TRBD1. J lost 6 bases, V lost 0 bases, and 3 bases had no gene match. The CDR3 totals 13 residues. Germline V gives CDR1 SGHRS, CDR2 YFSETQ. The CDR3 coding sequence is TGCGCCAGCAGCTTGGTGGGACAGCGCGAGCAGTACTTC. This codes for CASSLVGQREQYF.